This TCR beta chain was observed in a study of beta chain features in type 1 diabetes. This clone was detected only a few times. Looked up from germline, CDR1 is SGHNT and CDR2 is YYREEE (reference sequence). This CDR3 contains 15 residues. V lost 0 bases and J lost 2, with 10 bases in between. Expressed TCRB transcripts were sequenced because the isolated RNA had all been reverse transcribed beforehand. Profiled with immunoSEQ multiplex PCR; TCRdb holds only in-frame clones, not every one. The table has around 300,000 clones, 8% to 13% seen once. The sequence was obtained from a woman aged 25 to 39 in good health. The J gene is TRBJ2-3, the V gene TRBV5-4; tentatively, D is TRBD2 (5 bases). Specimen: naive CD4+ T cells from blood. Here the CDR3 reads CASSLALAVTDTQYF. The CDR3 coding sequence is TGTGCCAGCAGCTTGGCGCTAGCAGTCACAGATACGCAGTATTTT.